The clone carrying this T cell receptor beta chain was detected ten times or more. The antigen remains unidentified. Trimming left V 4 bases short and J 3 bases short, with 11 bases between. CDR3 size: 14 residues. Germline V gene data show CDR1 as LGHDT and CDR2 as YNNKEL (reference sequence). The sample is drawn from a study of T-cell memory formation after mild COVID-19. Study-wide findings and caveats: Some SARS-CoV-2-responding clones were already detected in memory before infection. CD4/CD8 balance held among clones contracting day 15 to 85, and later expanders leaned CD4+.

Constant-segment primers served in 5'RACE that generated TCR alpha and TCR beta cDNA libraries bearing sample barcodes and UMIs. MiXCR was run by TCRdb on the 5' RACE reads, yielding one entry per CDR3 protein. The table records some 5,700 distinct CDR3 sequences, over 15% of them present only once. The V and J genes are TRBV3-1 and TRBJ2-3; D might be TRBD2 (5 bases). The sequenced sample was PBMCs or a T cell subset sorted from them (not recorded which). This receptor was identified in an adult woman who had mild COVID-19 (a few samples of this study predate the infection). Cell type and time point are not known. The DNA for the CDR3 is TGTGCCAGCAGCCGTGGACTCGTAACAGATACGCAGTATTTT. This translates into CASSRGLVTDTQYF.